The clone carrying this T cell receptor (beta chain) was observed a handful of times. This record belongs to a study of cytomegalovirus exposure and HLA in healthy donors. Trimming left V 0 bases short and J 6 bases short, with 13 bases between. The CDR3 covers 15 residues. Germline CDR1 and CDR2: MRHNA and SNTAGT. Use of 60 Vbeta and 13 Jbeta primers characterized the PCR. The method was immunoSEQ multiplex PCR; TCRdb's version includes in-frame clones alone and lacks a portion of them. The sample has 95,000 to 150,000 clones; more than 60% are singletons. This sequence originates from a woman aged 40 to 50 in good health and CMV-seronegative. The chain has TRBV6-4 and TRBJ2-3, with D perhaps TRBD2 (6 bases). Sequencing was done on a sample of PBMCs. The DNA of the CDR3 is TGTGCCAGCAGTGACTCAGAAGGGGCGGGGGATACGCAGTATTTT. Translating it yields CASSDSEGAGDTQYF.